These T cell receptor beta chains were read from a single sample in a study of cytomegalovirus exposure and HLA in healthy donors. Sequencing used immunoSEQ multiplex PCR; TCRdb keeps in-frame clones, though not all of them. This table has 130,000 or so clones, less than 80% appearing once. The specimen sequenced was PBMCs. The receptors were gathered from a man aged 40-49 years in good health and CMV-seropositive. The CDR3 runs from the conserved cysteine through the conserved F or W. The D gene is left open where the match is weak. Size values are once, few and many counts, or a class for expanded clones, and some rows have none.

D	V	J	size	CDR3	DNA
TRBD2	TRBV5-1	TRBJ2-7	few	CASRFGGEQYF	TGCGCCAGCCGGTTCGGGGGGGAGCAGTACTTC
-	TRBV5-1	TRBJ1-5	-	CASSLIGGNQPQHF	TGCGCCAGCAGCTTGATCGGGGGGAATCAGCCCCAGCATTTT
TRBD2	TRBV15	TRBJ2-7	-	CATSRHPSSGGLSYEQYF	TGTGCCACCAGCAGACACCCCTCTAGCGGGGGCCTCTCCTACGAGCAGTACTTC
TRBD1	TRBV6-1	TRBJ1-1	few	CASRGPGTGGTEAFF	TGTGCCAGCAGGGGTCCCGGGACAGGGGGCACTGAAGCTTTCTTT
-	TRBV2	TRBJ2-1	-	CASLKGIRSSYNEQFF	TGTGCCAGCCTGAAGGGGATACGTAGCTCCTACAATGAGCAGTTCTTC
TRBD1	TRBV7-2	TRBJ2-3	-	CASSYRGNTQYF	TGTGCCAGCAGCTACAGGGGAAATACGCAGTATTTT
-	TRBV18	TRBJ1-1	-	CASSPDEKLNTEAFF	TGTGCCAGCTCACCAGATGAGAAACTGAACACTGAAGCTTTCTTT
-	TRBV7-8	TRBJ2-5	-	CASSLGGPETQYF	TGTGCCAGCAGCCTCGGGGGTCCAGAGACCCAGTACTTC
-	TRBV6-1	TRBJ1-6	few	CASSVPVSPLHF	TGTGCCAGCAGTGTCCCTGTTTCACCCCTCCACTTT
TRBD1	TRBV5-4	TRBJ1-6	-	CASSLGGGVGNSPLHF	TGTGCCAGCAGCTTGGGAGGGGGCGTCGGAAATTCACCCCTCCACTTT
TRBD1	TRBV5-6	TRBJ2-7	-	CASSWDRATYEQYF	TGTGCCAGCAGCTGGGACAGGGCAACCTACGAGCAGTACTTC
TRBD2	TRBV11-2	TRBJ2-2	-	CASSLVAGGRTGELFF	TGTGCCAGCAGCTTAGTAGCGGGAGGGCGAACCGGGGAGCTGTTTTTT
-	TRBV13	TRBJ1-2	-	CASSFYHQGFMGYTF	TGTGCCAGCAGCTTCTACCATCAGGGGTTTATGGGCTACACCTTC
-	TRBV28	TRBJ2-2	-	CASKVSPGELFF	TGTGCCAGCAAAGTTAGTCCCGGGGAGCTGTTTTTT
-	TRBV5-4	TRBJ1-2	-	CASSLAGGRVGYTF	TGTGCCAGCAGCTTGGCCGGGGGGCGCGTTGGCTACACCTTC
TRBD1	TRBV19	TRBJ1-6	-	CASSIGQGNNSPLHF	TGTGCCAGTAGTATCGGACAGGGAAATAATTCACCCCTCCACTTT
-	TRBV19	TRBJ1-4	-	CASSFRSNEKLFF	TGTGCCAGTAGTTTTCGGAGCAATGAAAAACTGTTTTTT
TRBD1	TRBV6-1	TRBJ1-1	-	CASSGGDRGWSEAFF	TGTGCCAGCAGTGGAGGGGACAGGGGGTGGTCTGAAGCTTTCTTT
-	TRBV30	TRBJ1-2	-	CAWVQAHYGYTF	TGTGCCTGGGTTCAGGCCCACTATGGCTACACCTTC
TRBD1	TRBV11-3	TRBJ2-5	-	CASSVVTGGEQYF	TGTGCCAGCAGCGTGGTGACAGGGGGTGAGCAGTACTTC
-	TRBV28	TRBJ2-5	once	CASSSFQETQYF	TGTGCCAGCAGTTCCTTTCAAGAGACCCAGTACTTC
-	TRBV7-7	TRBJ2-5	-	CASSLTAGQETQYF	TGTGCCAGCAGCTTAACCGCGGGACAAGAGACCCAGTACTTC
TRBD1	TRBV28	TRBJ2-7	-	CASSHLQGASYEQYF	TGTGCCAGCAGTCACCTTCAGGGGGCCTCCTACGAGCAGTACTTC
TRBD2	TRBV5-1	TRBJ2-1	-	CASSSGLAGPYNEQFF	TGCGCCAGCAGCTCCGGACTAGCGGGCCCCTACAATGAGCAGTTCTTC
TRBD1	TRBV28	TRBJ1-2	once	CASSDRAAGYTF	TGTGCCAGTTCGGACAGGGCGGCTGGCTACACCTTC
TRBD1	TRBV6-6	TRBJ2-5	-	CASSTRQGALQETQYF	TGTGCCAGCAGTACTCGACAGGGAGCCCTCCAAGAGACCCAGTACTTC
-	TRBV4-2	TRBJ2-7	-	CASSQDPSSRDDEQYF	TGTGCCAGCAGCCAAGATCCTAGTAGCCGAGATGATGAGCAGTACTTC
TRBD2	TRBV28	TRBJ2-7	-	CASGLGVAGSREQYF	TGTGCCAGCGGTCTCGGGGTAGCGGGAAGTAGGGAGCAGTACTTC
-	TRBV7-2	TRBJ1-6	-	CASSFGADVSPLHF	TGTGCCAGCAGCTTTGGGGCAGACGTCTCCCCCCTCCACTTT
TRBD2	TRBV4-2	TRBJ2-1	-	CASSQDKLAGGYEQFF	TGTGCCAGCAGCCAAGATAAACTAGCGGGGGGGTATGAGCAGTTCTTC
-	TRBV28	TRBJ1-5	-	CASRGQLNQPQHF	TGTGCCAGCAGAGGACAGTTGAACCAGCCCCAGCATTTT
-	TRBV5-1	TRBJ2-5	-	CASSLGGVQETQYF	TGCGCCAGCAGCTTGGGGGGGGTACAAGAGACCCAGTACTTC
TRBD1	TRBV7-2	TRBJ2-2	-	CASSLRGLNTGELFF	TGTGCCAGCAGCCTCAGGGGGTTGAACACCGGGGAGCTGTTTTTT
-	TRBV7-7	TRBJ2-1	few	CASSLGGASGYNEQFF	TGTGCCAGCAGCTTAGGTGGGGCCTCGGGCTACAATGAGCAGTTCTTC